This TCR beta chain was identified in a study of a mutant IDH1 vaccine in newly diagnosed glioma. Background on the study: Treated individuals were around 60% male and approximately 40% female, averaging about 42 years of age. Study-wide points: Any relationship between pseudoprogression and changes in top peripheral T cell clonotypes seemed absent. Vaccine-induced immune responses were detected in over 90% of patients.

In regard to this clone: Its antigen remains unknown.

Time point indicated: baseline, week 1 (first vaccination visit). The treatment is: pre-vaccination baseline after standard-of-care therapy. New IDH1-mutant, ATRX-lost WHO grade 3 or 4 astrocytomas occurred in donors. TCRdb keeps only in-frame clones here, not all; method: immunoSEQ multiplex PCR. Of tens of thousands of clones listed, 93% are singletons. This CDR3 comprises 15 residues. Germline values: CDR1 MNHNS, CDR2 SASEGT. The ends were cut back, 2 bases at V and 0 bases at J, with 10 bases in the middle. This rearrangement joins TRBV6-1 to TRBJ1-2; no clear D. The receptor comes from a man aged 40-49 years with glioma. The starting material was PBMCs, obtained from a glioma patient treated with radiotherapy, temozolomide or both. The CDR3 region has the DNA TGTGCCAGCAGTGAATCCCGGATAGCTAACTATGGCTACACCTTC. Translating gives CASSESRIANYGYTF.